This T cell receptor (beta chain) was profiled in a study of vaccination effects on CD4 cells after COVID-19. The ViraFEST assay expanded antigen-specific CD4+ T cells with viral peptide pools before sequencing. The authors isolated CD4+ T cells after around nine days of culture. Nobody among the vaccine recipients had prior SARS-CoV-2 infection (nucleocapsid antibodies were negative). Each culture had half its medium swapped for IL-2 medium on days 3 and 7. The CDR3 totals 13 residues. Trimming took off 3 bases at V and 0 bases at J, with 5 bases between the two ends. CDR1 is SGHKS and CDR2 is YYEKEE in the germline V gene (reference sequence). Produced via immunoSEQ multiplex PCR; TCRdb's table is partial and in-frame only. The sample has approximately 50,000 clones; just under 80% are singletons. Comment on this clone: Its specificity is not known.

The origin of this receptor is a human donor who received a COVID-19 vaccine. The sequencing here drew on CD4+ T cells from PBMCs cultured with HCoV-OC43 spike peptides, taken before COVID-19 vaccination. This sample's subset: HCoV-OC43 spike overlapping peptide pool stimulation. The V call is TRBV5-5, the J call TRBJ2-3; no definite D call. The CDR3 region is CASSYTSTDTQYF. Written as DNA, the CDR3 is TGTGCCAGCAGCTATACGAGCACAGATACGCAGTATTTT.